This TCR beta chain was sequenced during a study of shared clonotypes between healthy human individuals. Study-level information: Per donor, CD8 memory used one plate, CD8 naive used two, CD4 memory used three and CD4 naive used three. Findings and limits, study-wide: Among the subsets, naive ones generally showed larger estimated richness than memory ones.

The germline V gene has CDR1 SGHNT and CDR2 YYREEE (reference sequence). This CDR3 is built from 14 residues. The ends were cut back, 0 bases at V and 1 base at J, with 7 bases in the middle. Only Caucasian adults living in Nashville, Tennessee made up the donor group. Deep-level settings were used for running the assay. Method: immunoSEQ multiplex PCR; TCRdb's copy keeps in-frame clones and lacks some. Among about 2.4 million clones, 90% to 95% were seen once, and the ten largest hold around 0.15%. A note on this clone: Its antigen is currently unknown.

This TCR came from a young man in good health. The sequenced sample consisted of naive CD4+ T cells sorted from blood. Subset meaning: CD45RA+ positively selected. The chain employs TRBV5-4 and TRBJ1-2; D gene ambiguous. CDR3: CASSLGNVNYGYTF. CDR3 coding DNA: TGTGCCAGCAGCTTGGGTAACGTTAACTATGGCTACACCTTC.